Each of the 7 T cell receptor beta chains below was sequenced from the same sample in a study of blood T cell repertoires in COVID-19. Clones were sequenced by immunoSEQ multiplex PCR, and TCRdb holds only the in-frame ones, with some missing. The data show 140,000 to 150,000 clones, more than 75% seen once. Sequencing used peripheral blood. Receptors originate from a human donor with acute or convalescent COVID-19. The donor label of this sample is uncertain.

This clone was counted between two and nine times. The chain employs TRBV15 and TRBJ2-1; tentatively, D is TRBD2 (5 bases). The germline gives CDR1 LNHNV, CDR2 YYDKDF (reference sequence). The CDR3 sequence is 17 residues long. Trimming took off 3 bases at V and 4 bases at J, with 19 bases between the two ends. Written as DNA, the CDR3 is TGTGCCACCAGCAGCGGCACCCGGGCGAGCGGATACAATGAGCAGTTCTTC. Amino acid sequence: CATSSGTRASGYNEQFF.

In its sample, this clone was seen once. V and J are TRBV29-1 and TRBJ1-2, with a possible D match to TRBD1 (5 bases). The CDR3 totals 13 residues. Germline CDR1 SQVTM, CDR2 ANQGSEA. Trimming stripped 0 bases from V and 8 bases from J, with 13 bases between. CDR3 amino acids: CSVEEGGFGGYTF. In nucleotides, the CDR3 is TGCAGCGTTGAAGAGGGGGGGTTCGGAGGCTACACCTTC.

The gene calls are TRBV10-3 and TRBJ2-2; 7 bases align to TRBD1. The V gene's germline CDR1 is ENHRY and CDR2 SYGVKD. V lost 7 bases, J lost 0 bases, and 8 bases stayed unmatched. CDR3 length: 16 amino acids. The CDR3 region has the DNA TGTGCCATCACGGGGAGTACAGGGGCGAACACCGGGGAGCTGTTTTTT. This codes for CAITGSTGANTGELFF.

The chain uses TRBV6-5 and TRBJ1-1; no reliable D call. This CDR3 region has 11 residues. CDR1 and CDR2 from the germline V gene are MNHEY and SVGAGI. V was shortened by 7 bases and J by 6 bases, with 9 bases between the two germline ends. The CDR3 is CASTLGAEAFF. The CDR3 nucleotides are TGTGCCAGCACCTTGGGAGCTGAAGCTTTCTTT.

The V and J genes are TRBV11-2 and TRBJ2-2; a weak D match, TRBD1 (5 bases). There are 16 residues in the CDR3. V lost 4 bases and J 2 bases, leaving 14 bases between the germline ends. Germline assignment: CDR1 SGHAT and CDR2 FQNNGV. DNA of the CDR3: TGTGCCAGCAGCTCACGAGACAGAACAAACACCGGGGAGCTGTTTTTT. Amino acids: CASSSRDRTNTGELFF.

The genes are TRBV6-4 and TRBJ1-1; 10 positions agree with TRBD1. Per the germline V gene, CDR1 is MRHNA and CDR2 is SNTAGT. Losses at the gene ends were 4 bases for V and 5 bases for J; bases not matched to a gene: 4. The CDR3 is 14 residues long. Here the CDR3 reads CASSATGGITEAFF. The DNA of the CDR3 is TGTGCCAGCAGTGCGACAGGGGGCATTACTGAAGCTTTCTTT.

The CDR3 nucleotides are TGTGCCAGCAGAGACGGGAGTTATGGCTACACCTTC. It translates to CASRDGSYGYTF. V is TRBV6-6 and J is TRBJ1-2; no firm D call. Germline lookup yields CDR1 MNHNY and CDR2 SVGAGI (reference sequence). Trimming took 6 bases from V and 5 from J, leaving 10 bases between them. The CDR3 loop spans 12 amino acids.